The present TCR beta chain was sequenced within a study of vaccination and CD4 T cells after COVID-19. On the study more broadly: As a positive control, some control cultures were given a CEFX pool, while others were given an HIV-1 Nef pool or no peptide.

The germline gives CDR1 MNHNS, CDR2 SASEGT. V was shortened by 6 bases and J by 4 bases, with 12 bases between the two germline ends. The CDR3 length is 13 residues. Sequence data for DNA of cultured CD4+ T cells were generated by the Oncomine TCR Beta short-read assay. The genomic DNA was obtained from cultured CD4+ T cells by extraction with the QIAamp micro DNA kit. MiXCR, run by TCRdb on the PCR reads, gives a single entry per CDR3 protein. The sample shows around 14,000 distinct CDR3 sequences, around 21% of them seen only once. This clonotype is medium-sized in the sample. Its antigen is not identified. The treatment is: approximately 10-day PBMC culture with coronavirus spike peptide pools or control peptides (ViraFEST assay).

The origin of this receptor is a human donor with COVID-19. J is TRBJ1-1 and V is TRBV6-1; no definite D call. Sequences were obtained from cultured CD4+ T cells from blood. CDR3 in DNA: TGTGCCAGCAGCCCCCCTTTTGGCACTGAAGCTTTCTTT. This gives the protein CASSPPFGTEAFF.